The 24 T cell receptor beta chains below were found in one sample sequenced in a study of T cells after yellow fever vaccination. TCRdb called the 5' RACE reads again in MiXCR, with one record for every CDR3 protein. The table shows 110,000 to 150,000 distinct CDR3 sequences, with 6.6% occurring only once. Sequenced material: CD4+ T cells sorted from PBMCs, taken 10 days after the yellow fever booster vaccination. Source of these receptors: a man aged 25 to 40 who received the YFV17D yellow fever vaccine.

Many counts were recorded for this clonotype. The rearrangement uses TRBV5-4 and TRBJ2-6; 9 bases fit TRBD1. This CDR3 spans 18 amino acids. Per the germline V gene, CDR1 is SGHNT and CDR2 is YYREEE (reference sequence). With 0 bases clipped from V and 4 bases from J, the junction kept 8 bases outside the gene matches. DNA of the CDR3: TGTGCCAGCAGCTTGGTGGGACAGGGAAGGCTGGGGGCCAACGTCCTGACTTTC. Translating gives CASSLVGQGRLGANVLTF.

This clonotype appeared many times. This sequence joins TRBV3-1 and TRBJ2-5; no reliable D call. V gave up 3 bases and J gave up 7 bases, with 9 bases separating them. The CDR3 sequence is 12 residues long. CDR1 LGHDT and CDR2 YNNKEL come from the germline V gene (reference sequence). CDR3 sequence: CASSQETVTQYF. The CDR3 region has the DNA TGTGCCAGCAGCCAGGAAACTGTGACCCAGTACTTC.

In its sample, this clonotype was seen many times. This chain links TRBV7-9 with TRBJ2-3; the D is unclear. V was clipped by 0 bases and J by 0 bases, with 7 bases between them. The CDR3 consists of 15 residues. The germline CDR1 and CDR2 sequences are SEHNR and FQNEAQ (reference sequence). The CDR3 DNA sequence: TGTGCCAGCAGCTTAGCAAAACCTAGCACAGATACGCAGTATTTT. Protein product: CASSLAKPSTDTQYF.

The table lists this clonotype with many counts. The rearrangement links TRBV10-3 to TRBJ2-1, with TRBD2 as a possible D gene (6 bases). The CDR3 covers 14 residues. V was shortened by 5 bases and J by 5 bases, with 13 bases between the two germline ends. CDR1 and CDR2 from the germline V gene are ENHRY and SYGVKD. This CDR3 reads CAISPGVADNEQFF. CDR3 DNA: TGTGCCATCAGTCCGGGGGTTGCGGACAATGAGCAGTTCTTC.

This clonotype appeared many times. V usage is TRBV7-2 and J usage is TRBJ2-4; D is undetermined. From germline, CDR1 is SGHTA and CDR2 FQGNSA. The CDR3 has 14 residues. Trimming shortened V by 1 base and J by 1 base, and 5 bases separated the two germline ends. CDR3 residues: CASSLGWAKNIQYF. Written as DNA, the CDR3 is TGTGCCAGCAGCTTAGGGTGGGCCAAAAACATTCAGTACTTC.

This clonotype was recorded at least ten times. V and J are TRBV28 and TRBJ2-7; the match to TRBD2 covers 8 bases. The length of the CDR3 is 16 residues. Trimming removed 6 bases from V and 2 bases from J; junction bases left unmatched: 12. Germline V lookup: CDR1 MDHEN, CDR2 SYDVKM. The CDR3, as DNA: TGTGCCAGCAGCCTCGTCATATCGGGAGGGCCCTACGAGCAGTACTTC. This sequence encodes CASSLVISGGPYEQYF.

This clonotype was picked up many times. The CDR3 region has the DNA TGCAGTGCTTCATCTCCTAGCGGGAGGGCTCCATACGAGCAGTACTTC. This encodes CSASSPSGRAPYEQYF. V gene TRBV20-1 combines with J gene TRBJ2-7; 12 bases are shared with TRBD2. This CDR3 is built from 16 residues. Trimming took 5 bases from V and 4 from J; bases not matched to a gene: 12. Germline V lookup: CDR1 DFQATT, CDR2 SNEGSKA (reference sequence).

This clonotype was seen many times. The V call is TRBV4-3, the J call TRBJ2-1; 15 nucleotides line up with TRBD2. This CDR3 spans 13 amino acids. Losses at the gene ends were 4 bases for V and 12 bases for J; bases not matched to a gene: 1. In germline, CDR1 is LGHNA, CDR2 YSLEER. The CDR3 here is CASSPGLAGGQFF. The DNA for the CDR3 is TGCGCCAGCAGCCCGGGACTAGCGGGGGGGCAGTTCTTC.

Ten or more counts support this clonotype. The chain carries TRBV29-1 and TRBJ2-1, with D possibly TRBD2 on 5 matching bases. The CDR3 contains 13 residues. Per germline, CDR1 SQVTM and CDR2 ANQGSEA. Trimming took 6 bases from V and 0 from J, leaving 9 bases between them. The CDR3 reads CSVLDFSYNEQFF. The DNA of the CDR3 is TGCAGCGTATTGGACTTCTCCTACAATGAGCAGTTCTTC.

This clonotype was counted between two and nine times. V usage is TRBV20-1 and J usage is TRBJ2-3; 9 positions match TRBD1. There are 18 residues in the CDR3. V gave up 3 bases and J gave up 5 bases; unmatched junction bases: 18. The germline V gene encodes CDR1 DFQATT and CDR2 SNEGSKA (reference sequence). CDR3 sequence reads: CSASPGIRTGDPRDTQYF. For the CDR3, the DNA is TGCAGTGCTAGTCCAGGGATCCGGACAGGGGACCCACGAGATACGCAGTATTTT.

In its sample, this clonotype was seen a few times. The CDR3 region has the DNA TGTGCCAGCAGTCAAAGCCGGGTTCAAGAGACCCAGTACTTC. This encodes CASSQSRVQETQYF. The chain has TRBV11-2 and TRBJ2-5; D not certain. This CDR3 is 14 amino acids long. Trimming stripped 6 bases from V and 2 bases from J, with 13 bases between. CDR1 and CDR2 from the germline V gene are SGHAT and FQNNGV.

The chain has TRBV4-2 and TRBJ2-7; 8 bases align to TRBD1. V lost 3 bases to trimming and J lost 3 bases; unmatched junction nucleotides: 10. The CDR3 extends over 16 amino acids. Germline V lookup: CDR1 LGHNA, CDR2 YNFKEQ. The CDR3 coding sequence is TGTGCCAGCAGCCATTCTCCGGGACAGGAGTTCTACGAGCAGTACTTC. It specifies CASSHSPGQEFYEQYF.

This clonotype has a count of ten or more. The gene calls are TRBV28 and TRBJ2-5; TRBD2 aligns across 10 bases. The CDR3 extends over 15 amino acids. The V gene's germline CDR1 is MDHEN and CDR2 SYDVKM. Trimming took 2 bases from V and 6 from J; bases not matched to a gene: 6. The CDR3 reads CASSLQREGRKTQYF. CDR3 DNA sequence: TGTGCCAGCAGTTTACAGCGGGAGGGTCGGAAGACCCAGTACTTC.

This clonotype has ten or more counts. The V call is TRBV5-1, the J call TRBJ2-3; D is uncertain. V was pared by 8 bases and J by 5 bases, with 6 bases between. CDR3 length: 10 amino acids. Germline V gene sequence: CDR1 SGHRS, CDR2 YFSETQ. The CDR3 spells CARVGDTQYF. CDR3 bases: TGCGCCAGGGTGGGAGATACGCAGTATTTT.

This clonotype has ten or more counts. This chain uses TRBV7-3 with TRBJ2-5; 10 bases are a match to TRBD1. The CDR3 has 15 residues. The V segment lost 2 bases and the J segment 5 bases; nucleotides outside the gene matches: 5. Germline loops: CDR1 SGHTA, CDR2 FQGTGA. This chain's CDR3 is CASSLGTGVVETQYF. The DNA for the CDR3 is TGTGCCAGCAGCTTAGGGACAGGGGTAGTGGAGACCCAGTACTTC.

On this clonotype itself: Given a much more abundant clone one base away, this may be a read error. Lacking the conserved final phenylalanine or tryptophan, this CDR3 likely reflects a read error. The chain couples TRBV7-2 to TRBJ2-5; TRBD1 agrees at 9 bases. The CDR3 runs to 15 residues. Germline trimming cut 4 bases from V and 4 bases from J; bases unmatched to any gene: 7. Germline V lookup: CDR1 SGHTA, CDR2 FQGNSA. The chain's CDR3 is CASSSAGTGRETQYY. In nucleotides, the CDR3 is TGTGCCAGCAGCTCAGCGGGGACAGGGAGAGAGACCCAGTACTAC.

There are many counts of this clonotype. The J gene is TRBJ2-5, the V gene TRBV5-1, with 7 bases fitting TRBD2. Looked up from germline, CDR1 is SGHRS and CDR2 is YFSETQ. This CDR3 comprises 14 residues. V trimming: 2 bases; J trimming: 5 bases; junction bases outside the gene matches: 6. The CDR3 nucleotides are TGCGCCAGCAGCTTAAGGAGCGGGAAGGAGACCCAGTACTTC. Amino acids: CASSLRSGKETQYF.

There are many counts of this clonotype. The gene calls are TRBV10-3 and TRBJ2-3, with TRBD2 matching 14 bases. This CDR3 spans 16 amino acids. Germline-derived CDR1 and CDR2 are ENHRY and SYGVKD. The V and J ends lost 7 bases and 0 bases, in that order; junction bases with no gene match: 3. In nucleotides, the CDR3 is TGTGCCATCACCGGGACTAGCGGGAGTAGCACAGATACGCAGTATTTT. Protein sequence: CAITGTSGSSTDTQYF.

This clonotype has a count of ten or more. V usage is TRBV20-1 and J usage is TRBJ2-5; the D is unclear. Germline loops: CDR1 DFQATT, CDR2 SNEGSKA (reference sequence). Trimming took off 0 bases at V and 3 bases at J, with 11 bases between the two ends. The CDR3 runs to 14 residues. CDR3 sequence (DNA): TGCAGTGCTAGAGATTTTGTCAGGAAAGAGACCCAGTACTTC. It translates to CSARDFVRKETQYF.

V gene TRBV7-2 combines with J gene TRBJ2-7; TRBD1 or TRBD2 may be the D gene (6 bases each). V was cut by 2 bases and J by 4 bases, with 15 bases left in between. Germline CDR1 SGHTA, CDR2 FQGNSA. The CDR3 runs 15 residues. This CDR3 reads CASSLSFGGPYEQYF. The CDR3 bases are TGTGCCAGCAGCTTATCATTTGGGGGGCCGTACGAGCAGTACTTC.

This clonotype appeared many times. The CDR3 loop reads CASSPNSGNTIYF. For the CDR3, the DNA is TGTGCCAGCAGTCCGAACTCTGGAAACACCATATATTTT. The chain couples TRBV27 to TRBJ1-3; unclear D gene. Germline CDR1 MNHEY, CDR2 SMNVEV (reference sequence). This CDR3 comprises 13 residues. Trimming took off 5 bases at V and 0 bases at J, with 5 bases between the two ends.

In this sample, this clonotype turned up many times. DNA for the CDR3: TGTGCCAGCAGTTACGGGCTAGCGGGCCAAGAGACCCAGTACTTC. This sequence encodes CASSYGLAGQETQYF. V gene TRBV6-5 combines with J gene TRBJ2-5; 8 nucleotides line up with TRBD2. The CDR3 has 15 residues. Looked up from germline, CDR1 is MNHEY and CDR2 is SVGAGI. V was pared by 2 bases and J by 1 base, with 3 bases of the junction left unmatched.

This clonotype was counted many times. The chain is built from TRBV12-3 or TRBV12-4 and TRBJ2-5; 8 nucleotides line up with TRBD2. The CDR3 totals 13 residues. V lost 7 bases to trimming and J lost 5 bases; unmatched junction nucleotides: 6. In nucleotides, the CDR3 is TGTGCCAGCACCCTCGGCGGGAGGGAGACCCAGTACTTC. Its translation is CASTLGGRETQYF.

Ten or more counts support this clonotype. V usage is TRBV6-1 and J usage is TRBJ2-6; D gene ambiguous. Germline V gene data show CDR1 as MNHNS and CDR2 as SASEGT. The CDR3 sequence is 16 residues long. Deletions cut 6 bases from V and 0 bases from J, with 12 bases between. CDR3 loop: CASSHSLSSGANVLTF. The DNA for the CDR3 is TGTGCCAGCAGCCACAGCCTAAGCTCTGGGGCCAACGTCCTGACTTTC.